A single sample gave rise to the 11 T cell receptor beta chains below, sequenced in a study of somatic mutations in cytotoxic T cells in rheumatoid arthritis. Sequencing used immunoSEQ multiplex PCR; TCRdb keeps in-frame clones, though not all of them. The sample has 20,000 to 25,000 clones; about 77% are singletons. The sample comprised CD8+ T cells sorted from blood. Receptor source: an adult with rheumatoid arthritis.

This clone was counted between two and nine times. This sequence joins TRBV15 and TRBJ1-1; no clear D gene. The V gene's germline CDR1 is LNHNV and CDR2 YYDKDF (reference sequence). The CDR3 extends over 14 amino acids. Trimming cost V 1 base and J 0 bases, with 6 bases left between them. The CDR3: CATSRGLLNTEAFF. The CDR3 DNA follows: TGTGCCACCAGCAGAGGATTGTTGAACACTGAAGCTTTCTTT.

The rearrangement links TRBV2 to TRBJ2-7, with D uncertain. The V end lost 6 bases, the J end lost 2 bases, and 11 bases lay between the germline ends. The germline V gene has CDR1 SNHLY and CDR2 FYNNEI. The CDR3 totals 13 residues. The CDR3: CASSGAGTYEQYF. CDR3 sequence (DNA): TGTGCCAGCAGCGGAGCAGGAACCTACGAGCAGTACTTC.

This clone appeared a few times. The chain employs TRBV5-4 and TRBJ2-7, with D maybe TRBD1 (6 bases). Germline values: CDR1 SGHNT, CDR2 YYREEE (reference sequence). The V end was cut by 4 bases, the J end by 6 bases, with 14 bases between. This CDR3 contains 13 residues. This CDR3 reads CASSPGQIGEQYF. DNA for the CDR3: TGTGCCAGCAGCCCGGGACAAATCGGCGAGCAGTACTTC. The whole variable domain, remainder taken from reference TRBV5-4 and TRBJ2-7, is ETGVTQSPTHLIKTRGQQVTLRCSSQSGHNTVSWYQQALGQGPQFIFQYYREEENGRGNFPPRFSGLQFPNYSSELNVNALELDDSALYLCASSPGQIGEQYFGPGTRLTVT.

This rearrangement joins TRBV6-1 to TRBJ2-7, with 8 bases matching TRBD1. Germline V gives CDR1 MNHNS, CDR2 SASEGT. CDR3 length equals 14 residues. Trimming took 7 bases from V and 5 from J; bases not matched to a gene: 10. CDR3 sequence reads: CASKSWQGAHEQYF. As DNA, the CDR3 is TGTGCCAGCAAGTCGTGGCAGGGGGCACACGAGCAGTACTTC.

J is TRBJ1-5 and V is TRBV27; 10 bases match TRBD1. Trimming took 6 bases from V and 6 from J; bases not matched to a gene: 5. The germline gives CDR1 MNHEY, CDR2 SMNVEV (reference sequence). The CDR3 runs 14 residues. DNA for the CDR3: TGTGCCAGCAGCCTGGGACAGGGGACTCAGCCCCAGCATTTT. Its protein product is CASSLGQGTQPQHF.

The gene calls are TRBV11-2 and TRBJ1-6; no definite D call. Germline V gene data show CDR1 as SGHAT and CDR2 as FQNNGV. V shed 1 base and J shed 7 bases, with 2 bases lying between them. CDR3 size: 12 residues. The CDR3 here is CASSLVNSPLHF. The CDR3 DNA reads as TGTGCCAGCAGCTTAGTGAATTCACCCCTCCACTTT. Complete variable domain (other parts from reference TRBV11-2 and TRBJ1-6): EAGVAQSPRYKIIEKRQSVAFWCNPISGHATLYWYQQILGQGPKLLIQFQNNGVVDDSQLPKDRFSAERLKGVDSTLKIQPAKLEDSAVYLCASSLVNSPLHFGNGTRLTVT.

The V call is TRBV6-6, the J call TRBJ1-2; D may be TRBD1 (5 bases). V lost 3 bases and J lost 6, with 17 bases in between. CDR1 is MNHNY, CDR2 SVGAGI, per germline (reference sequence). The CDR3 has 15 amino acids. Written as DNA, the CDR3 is TGTGCCAGCAGTTATTCGGGGGATTTTTCAAATGGCTACACCTTC. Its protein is CASSYSGDFSNGYTF.

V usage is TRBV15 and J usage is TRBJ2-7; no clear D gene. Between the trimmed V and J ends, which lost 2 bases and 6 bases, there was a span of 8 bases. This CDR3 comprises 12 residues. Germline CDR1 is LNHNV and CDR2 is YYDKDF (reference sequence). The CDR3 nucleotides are TGTGCCACCAGCAGAAGAGACGGCGAGCAGTACTTC. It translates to CATSRRDGEQYF.

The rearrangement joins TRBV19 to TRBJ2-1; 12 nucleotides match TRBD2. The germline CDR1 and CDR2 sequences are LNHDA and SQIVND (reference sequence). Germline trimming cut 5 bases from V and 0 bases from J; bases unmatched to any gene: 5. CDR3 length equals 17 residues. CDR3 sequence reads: CASSVLTSGSSYNEQFF. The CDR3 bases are TGTGCCAGTAGTGTTTTGACTAGCGGGAGCTCCTACAATGAGCAGTTCTTC.

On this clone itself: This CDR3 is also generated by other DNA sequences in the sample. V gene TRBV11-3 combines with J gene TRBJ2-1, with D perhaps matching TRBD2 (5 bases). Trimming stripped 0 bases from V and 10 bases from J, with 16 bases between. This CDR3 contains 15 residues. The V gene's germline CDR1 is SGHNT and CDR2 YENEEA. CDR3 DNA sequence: TGTGCCAGCAGCTTAGATCGGGGTCCCGACCGGGAGCAGTTCTTC. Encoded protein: CASSLDRGPDREQFF.

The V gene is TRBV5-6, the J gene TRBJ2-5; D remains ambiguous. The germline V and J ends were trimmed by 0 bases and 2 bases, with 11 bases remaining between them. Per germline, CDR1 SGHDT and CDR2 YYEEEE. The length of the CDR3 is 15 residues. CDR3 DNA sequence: TGTGCCAGCAGCTTGGCCGATATAGGACAAGAGACCCAGTACTTC. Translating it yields CASSLADIGQETQYF.